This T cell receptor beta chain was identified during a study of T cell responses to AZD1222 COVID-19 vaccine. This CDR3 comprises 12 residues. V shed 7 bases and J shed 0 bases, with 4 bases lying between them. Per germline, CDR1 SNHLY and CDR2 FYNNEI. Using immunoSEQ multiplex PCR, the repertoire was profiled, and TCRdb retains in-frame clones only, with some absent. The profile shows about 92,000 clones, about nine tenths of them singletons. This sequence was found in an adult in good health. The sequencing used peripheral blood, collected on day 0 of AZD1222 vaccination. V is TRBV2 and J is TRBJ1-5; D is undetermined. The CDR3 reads CASKVSNQPQHF. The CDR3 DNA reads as TGTGCCAGCAAGGTTAGCAATCAGCCCCAGCATTTT.